This is a list of T cell receptor beta chains from one sample in a study of cytomegalovirus exposure and HLA in healthy donors. Sequenced by immunoSEQ multiplex PCR; TCRdb stores in-frame clones only, minus some. The table includes under 200,000 clones, more than 70% detected once. Sequencing was done on a sample of PBMCs. These receptors all come from a woman in her 50s in good health and CMV-seropositive. CDR3s include the opening cysteine and the closing phenylalanine or tryptophan. A D gene is named only where the DNA matches it firmly. Clone sizes are given selectively: once, few, many, or a class where the clone is expanded.

CDR3 DNA | CDR3 protein | J gene | D gene | V gene | clone size
TGCGCCAGCAGCCAGGGCAGGGCTGTTACTGGAAACACCATATATTTT | CASSQGRAVTGNTIYF | TRBJ1-3 | - | TRBV4-1 | -
TGTGCCAGCAGCTTATATCCGGGGGGCTCCTACGAGCAGTACTTC | CASSLYPGGSYEQYF | TRBJ2-7 | TRBD2 | TRBV7-2 | -
TGTGCCAGCAGATCCTTAGCGGAAAGCACAGATACGCAGTATTTT | CASRSLAESTDTQYF | TRBJ2-3 | - | TRBV6-1 | -
TGTGCCAGCAGGCGACAGGAGGAGAACACTGAAGCTTTCTTT | CASRRQEENTEAFF | TRBJ1-1 | - | TRBV6-8 | -
TGCAGCGTTGAAGACCCTAACTCGACAGGTGGGTCTGGAAACACCATATATTTT | CSVEDPNSTGGSGNTIYF | TRBJ1-3 | - | TRBV29-1 | once
TGCAGCGTTTGGAGCCCGAACACTGAAGCTTTCTTT | CSVWSPNTEAFF | TRBJ1-1 | - | TRBV29-1 | -
TGTGCCAGTAGTATGCAGCGCGGCTATGGCTACACCTTC | CASSMQRGYGYTF | TRBJ1-2 | - | TRBV19 | -
TGTGCCAGCAGACCACAAATACAGGGGAGAGGCTACACCTTC | CASRPQIQGRGYTF | TRBJ1-2 | TRBD1 | TRBV28 | -
TGTGCCAGCAGTAAAATGGGACAGGGGGCGAAGGAGCAGTACTTC | CASSKMGQGAKEQYF | TRBJ2-7 | - | TRBV21-1 | -
TGTGCCAGCAGCTGGGACAGTACCTACGAGCAGTACTTC | CASSWDSTYEQYF | TRBJ2-7 | TRBD1 | TRBV5-4 | -
TGCAGCGTTGTCGGGAACACAGATACGCAGTATTTT | CSVVGNTDTQYF | TRBJ2-3 | - | TRBV29-1 | -
TGTGCCAGCAGACGTATCGGGGGGACAGATACGCAGTATTTT | CASRRIGGTDTQYF | TRBJ2-3 | TRBD2 | TRBV7-2 | -
TGTGCCAGCAGTGCACCACTAGCGGGAGGGGACAATGAGCAGTTCTTC | CASSAPLAGGDNEQFF | TRBJ2-1 | TRBD2 | TRBV28 | -
TGCGCCAGCAGCCAAGATCCAGGGTGGAATACGCAGTATTTT | CASSQDPGWNTQYF | TRBJ2-3 | - | TRBV4-1 | -
TGCGCCAGCAGCTTACCGGGACAGTCGAACAATGAGCAGTTCTTC | CASSLPGQSNNEQFF | TRBJ2-1 | TRBD1 | TRBV5-1 | once
TGTGCCAGCAATGCGGCCAGTACCTACGAGCAGTACTTC | CASNAASTYEQYF | TRBJ2-7 | - | TRBV2 | -
TGTGCCAGCAGCTTATTTGGTGGAGAGACAGATACGCAGTATTTT | CASSLFGGETDTQYF | TRBJ2-3 | - | TRBV7-3 | -
TGCGCCAGCACCGACCAGGGGTACACTGAAGCTTTCTTT | CASTDQGYTEAFF | TRBJ1-1 | - | TRBV5-1 | -
TGTGCCAGCAGCCAAGATCCGAGACTAGCAGTTTCAGATACGCAGTATTTT | CASSQDPRLAVSDTQYF | TRBJ2-3 | TRBD2 | TRBV14 | few
TGTGCCAGCAGCGCCCGGGACTCGGGCGCCTACGAGCAGTACTTC | CASSARDSGAYEQYF | TRBJ2-7 | - | TRBV9 | -
TGCAGCTACGAGGAGGGGTCCCGCTACACCTTC | CSYEEGSRYTF | TRBJ1-2 | - | TRBV29-1 | -
TGTGCCAGCAGCTTGGGGACAGTCTACAATGAGCAGTTCTTC | CASSLGTVYNEQFF | TRBJ2-1 | TRBD1 | TRBV7-8 | few
TGTGCCAGCAGCTTAATCAGCGCTGAAGAGACCCAGTACTTC | CASSLISAEETQYF | TRBJ2-5 | - | TRBV13 | few
TGTGCCTGGAGGGGGGGACGAGAGGAAAAACTGTTTTTT | CAWRGGREEKLFF | TRBJ1-4 | - | TRBV30 | -
TGTGCCAGCAGTTTACCCGGGACTAGCGGGAGGAGGGCAGATACGCAGTATTTT | CASSLPGTSGRRADTQYF | TRBJ2-3 | TRBD2 | TRBV27 | -